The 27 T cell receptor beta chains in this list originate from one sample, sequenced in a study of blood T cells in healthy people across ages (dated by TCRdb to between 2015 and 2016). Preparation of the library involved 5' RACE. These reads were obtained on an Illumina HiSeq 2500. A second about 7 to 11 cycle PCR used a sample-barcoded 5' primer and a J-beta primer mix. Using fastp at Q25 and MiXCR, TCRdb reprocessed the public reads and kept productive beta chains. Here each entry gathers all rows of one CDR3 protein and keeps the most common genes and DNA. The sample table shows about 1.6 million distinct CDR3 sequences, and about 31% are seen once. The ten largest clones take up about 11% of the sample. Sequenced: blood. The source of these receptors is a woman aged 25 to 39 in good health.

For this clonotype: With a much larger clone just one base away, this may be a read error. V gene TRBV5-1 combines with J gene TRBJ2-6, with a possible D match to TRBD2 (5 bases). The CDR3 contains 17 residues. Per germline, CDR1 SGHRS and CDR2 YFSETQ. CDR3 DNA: TGCACCAGCAGCTGGACTCCGACGACTCCAGGGGCCAACGTCCTGACTTTC. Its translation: CTSSWTPTTPGANVLTF.

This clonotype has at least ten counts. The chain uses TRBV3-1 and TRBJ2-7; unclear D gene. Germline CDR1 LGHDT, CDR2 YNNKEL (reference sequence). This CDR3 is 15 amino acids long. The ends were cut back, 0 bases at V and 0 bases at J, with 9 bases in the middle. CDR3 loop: CASSQETWSSYEQYF. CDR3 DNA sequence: TGTGCCAGCAGCCAAGAGACGTGGAGCTCCTACGAGCAGTACTTC.

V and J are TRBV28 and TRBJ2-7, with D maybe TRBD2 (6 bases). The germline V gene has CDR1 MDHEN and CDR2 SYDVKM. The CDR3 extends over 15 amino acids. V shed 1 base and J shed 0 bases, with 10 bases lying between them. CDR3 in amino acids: CASSLFRESSYEQYF. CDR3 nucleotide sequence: TGTGCCAGCAGTTTATTCCGGGAGAGCTCCTACGAGCAGTACTTC.

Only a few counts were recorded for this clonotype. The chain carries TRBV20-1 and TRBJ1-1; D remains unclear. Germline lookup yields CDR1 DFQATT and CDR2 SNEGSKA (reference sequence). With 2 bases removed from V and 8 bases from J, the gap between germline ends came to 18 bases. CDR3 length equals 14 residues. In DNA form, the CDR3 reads TGCAGTGCTAGACAGCCTCTTAAATACGGGGAAGCTTTCTTT. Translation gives CSARQPLKYGEAFF.

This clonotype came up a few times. The CDR3 sequence: CASSLVPGLMNTEAFF. In DNA, the CDR3 is TGTGCCAGCAGCTTAGTACCGGGCCTCATGAACACTGAAGCTTTCTTT. The chain couples TRBV7-2 to TRBJ1-1; D call uncertain. From germline, CDR1 is SGHTA and CDR2 FQGNSA. CDR3 length equals 16 residues. V was clipped by 1 base and J by 0 bases, with 12 bases between them.

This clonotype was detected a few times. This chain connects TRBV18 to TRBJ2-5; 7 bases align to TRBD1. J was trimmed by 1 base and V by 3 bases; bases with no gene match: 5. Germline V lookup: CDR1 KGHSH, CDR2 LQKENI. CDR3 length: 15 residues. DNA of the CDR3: TGTGCCAGCTCACCCCCCGGGACAGTCCAAGAGACCCAGTACTTC. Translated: CASSPPGTVQETQYF.

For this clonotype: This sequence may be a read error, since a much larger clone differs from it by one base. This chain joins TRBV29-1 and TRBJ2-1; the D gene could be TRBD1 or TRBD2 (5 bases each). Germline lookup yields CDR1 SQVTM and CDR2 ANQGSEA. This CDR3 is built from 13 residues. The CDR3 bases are TGCAGTGCGAAGGGGAGTGGACGGGATGAGCAGTTCTTC. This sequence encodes CSAKGSGRDEQFF.

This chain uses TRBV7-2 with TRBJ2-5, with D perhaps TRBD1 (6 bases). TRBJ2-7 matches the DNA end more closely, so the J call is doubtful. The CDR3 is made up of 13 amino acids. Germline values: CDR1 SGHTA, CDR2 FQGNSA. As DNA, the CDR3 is TGTGCCAGCAGCTTAGGGACAGTCGGCGAGCAGTACTTC. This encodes CASSLGTVGEQYF.

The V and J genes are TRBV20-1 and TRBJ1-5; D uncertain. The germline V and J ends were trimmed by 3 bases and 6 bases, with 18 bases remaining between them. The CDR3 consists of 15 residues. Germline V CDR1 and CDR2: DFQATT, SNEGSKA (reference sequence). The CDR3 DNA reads TGCAGTGCTAGTGGTGGACGGAATCACGGTCAGCCCCAGCATTTT. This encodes CSASGGRNHGQPQHF.

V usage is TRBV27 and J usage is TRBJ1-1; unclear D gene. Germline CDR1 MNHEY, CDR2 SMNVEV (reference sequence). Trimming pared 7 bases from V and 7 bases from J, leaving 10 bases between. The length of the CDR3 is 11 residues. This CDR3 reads CASTLQIEAFF. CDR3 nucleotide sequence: TGTGCCAGCACGCTGCAGATTGAAGCTTTCTTT.

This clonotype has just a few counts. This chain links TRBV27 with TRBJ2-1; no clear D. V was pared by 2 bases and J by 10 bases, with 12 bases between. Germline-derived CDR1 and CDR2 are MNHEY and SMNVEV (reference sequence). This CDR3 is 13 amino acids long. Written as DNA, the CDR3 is TGTGCCAGCAGTTTAAGATTTCGGACCGAGCAGTTCTTC. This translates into CASSLRFRTEQFF.

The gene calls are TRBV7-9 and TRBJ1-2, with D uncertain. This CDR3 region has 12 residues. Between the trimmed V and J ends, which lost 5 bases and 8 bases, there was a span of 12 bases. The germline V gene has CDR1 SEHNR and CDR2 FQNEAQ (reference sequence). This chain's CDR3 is CASSVIGEGYTF. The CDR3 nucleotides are TGTGCCAGCAGCGTAATAGGTGAAGGCTACACCTTC.

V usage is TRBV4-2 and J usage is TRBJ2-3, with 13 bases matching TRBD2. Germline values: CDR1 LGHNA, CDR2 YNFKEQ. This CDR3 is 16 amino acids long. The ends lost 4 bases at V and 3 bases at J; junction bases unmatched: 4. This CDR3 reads CASSRETSGGTDTQYF. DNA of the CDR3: TGTGCCAGCAGCCGAGAGACTAGCGGGGGGACAGATACGCAGTATTTT.

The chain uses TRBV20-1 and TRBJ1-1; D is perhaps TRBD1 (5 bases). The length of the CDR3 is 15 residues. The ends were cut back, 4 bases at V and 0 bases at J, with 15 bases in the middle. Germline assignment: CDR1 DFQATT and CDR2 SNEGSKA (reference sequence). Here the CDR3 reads CSATVSGRMNTEAFF. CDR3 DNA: TGCAGTGCTACGGTATCGGGGCGCATGAACACTGAAGCTTTCTTT.

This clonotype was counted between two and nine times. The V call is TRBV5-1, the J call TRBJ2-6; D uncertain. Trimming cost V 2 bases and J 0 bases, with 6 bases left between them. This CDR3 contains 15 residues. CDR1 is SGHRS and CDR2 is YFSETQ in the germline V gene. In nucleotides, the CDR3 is TGCGCCAGCAGCTTAGGGTTCTCTGGGGCCAACGTCCTGACTTTC. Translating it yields CASSLGFSGANVLTF.

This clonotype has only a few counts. CDR3 DNA: TGCAGTGTGAAGCGAACAGATACGCAGTATTTT. As protein: CSVKRTDTQYF. This chain joins TRBV20-1 and TRBJ2-3; no clear D. From germline, CDR1 is DFQATT and CDR2 SNEGSKA (reference sequence). Trimming cost V 7 bases and J 3 bases, with 8 bases left between them. The CDR3 has 11 amino acids.

The CDR3 coding sequence is TGTGCCAGCTCACCAAAGGTGGGTGAGGGACGATCCTACAATGAGCAGTTCTTC. Its translation is CASSPKVGEGRSYNEQFF. The V call is TRBV18, the J call TRBJ2-1; D might be TRBD1 or TRBD2, each matching 5 bases. V was cut by 2 bases and J by 1 base, with 18 bases left in between. Per the germline V gene, CDR1 is KGHSH and CDR2 is LQKENI. The CDR3 is 18 residues long.

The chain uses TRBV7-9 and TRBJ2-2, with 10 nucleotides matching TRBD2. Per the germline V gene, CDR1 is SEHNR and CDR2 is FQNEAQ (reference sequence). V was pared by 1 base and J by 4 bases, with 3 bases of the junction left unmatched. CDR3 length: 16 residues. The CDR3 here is CASSLVLAGLTGELFF. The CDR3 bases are TGTGCCAGCAGCTTAGTACTAGCGGGGCTCACCGGGGAGCTGTTTTTT.

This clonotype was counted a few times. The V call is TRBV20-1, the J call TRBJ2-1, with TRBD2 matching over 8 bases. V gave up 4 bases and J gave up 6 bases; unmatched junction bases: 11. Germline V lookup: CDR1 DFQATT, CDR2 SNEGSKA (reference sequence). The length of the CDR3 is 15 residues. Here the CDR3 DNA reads TGCAGTGCTACTCCCGGGCTAGCGGGTTTCAATGAGCAGTTCTTC. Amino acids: CSATPGLAGFNEQFF.

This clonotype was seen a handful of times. The CDR3 DNA sequence: TGCGCCAGCAGCTTGGATGGGACGATATACGAGCAGTACTTC. This gives the protein CASSLDGTIYEQYF. The V call is TRBV5-1, the J call TRBJ2-7; the D gene could be TRBD1 or TRBD2 (5 bases each). The CDR3 is made up of 14 amino acids. V lost 0 bases to trimming and J lost 4 bases, with 11 bases between them. CDR1 is SGHRS, CDR2 YFSETQ, per germline.

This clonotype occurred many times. The CDR3 spells CAISYRDRAYEQYF. In DNA, the CDR3 is TGTGCCATCAGTTACCGGGACAGAGCCTACGAGCAGTACTTC. The chain couples TRBV10-3 to TRBJ2-7; 7 bases align to TRBD1. Germline V gene lookup returns CDR1 ENHRY and CDR2 SYGVKD. The CDR3 has 14 amino acids. V dropped 5 bases and J dropped 2; count of bases not matched to a gene: 6.

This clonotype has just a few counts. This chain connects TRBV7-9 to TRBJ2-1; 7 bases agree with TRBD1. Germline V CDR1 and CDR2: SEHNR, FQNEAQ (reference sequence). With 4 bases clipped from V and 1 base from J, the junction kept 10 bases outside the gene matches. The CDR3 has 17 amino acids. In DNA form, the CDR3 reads TGTGCCAGCAGCTCTTTGGACAGGCTGGGATCCTACAATGAGCAGTTCTTC. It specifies CASSSLDRLGSYNEQFF.

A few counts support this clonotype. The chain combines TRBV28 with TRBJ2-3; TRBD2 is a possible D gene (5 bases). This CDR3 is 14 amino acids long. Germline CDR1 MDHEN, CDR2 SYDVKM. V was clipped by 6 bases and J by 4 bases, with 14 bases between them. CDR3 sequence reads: CASSPGITPDTQYF. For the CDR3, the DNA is TGTGCCAGCAGCCCCGGGATAACTCCAGATACGCAGTATTTT.

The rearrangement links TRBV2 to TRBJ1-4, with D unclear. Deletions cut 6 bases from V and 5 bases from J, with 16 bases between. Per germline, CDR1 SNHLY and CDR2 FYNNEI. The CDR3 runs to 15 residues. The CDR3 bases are TGTGCCAGCAGAGGAAACGGCAGGTTGAATGAAAAACTGTTTTTT. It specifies CASRGNGRLNEKLFF.

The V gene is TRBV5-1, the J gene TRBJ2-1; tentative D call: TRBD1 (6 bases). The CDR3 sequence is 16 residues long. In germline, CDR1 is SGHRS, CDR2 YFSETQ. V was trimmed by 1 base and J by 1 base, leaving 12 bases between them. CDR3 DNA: TGCGCCAGCAGCTTGAGGGGGATAGAGTCCTACAATGAGCAGTTCTTC. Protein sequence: CASSLRGIESYNEQFF.

The chain's CDR3 is CSAPPLNGYTF. CDR3 in DNA: TGCAGTGCTCCCCCCCTTAATGGCTACACCTTC. V usage is TRBV20-1 and J usage is TRBJ1-2; unclear D gene. Germline V gene data show CDR1 as DFQATT and CDR2 as SNEGSKA (reference sequence). CDR3 length equals 11 residues. Trimming took 5 bases from V and 6 from J, leaving 10 bases between them.

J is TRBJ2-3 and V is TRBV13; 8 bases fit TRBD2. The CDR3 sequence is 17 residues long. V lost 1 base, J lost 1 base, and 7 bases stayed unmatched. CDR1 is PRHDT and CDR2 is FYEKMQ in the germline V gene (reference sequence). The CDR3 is CASSLDRLAGRTDTQYF. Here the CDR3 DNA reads TGTGCCAGCAGCTTAGATCGGCTAGCGGGTCGCACAGATACGCAGTATTTT.